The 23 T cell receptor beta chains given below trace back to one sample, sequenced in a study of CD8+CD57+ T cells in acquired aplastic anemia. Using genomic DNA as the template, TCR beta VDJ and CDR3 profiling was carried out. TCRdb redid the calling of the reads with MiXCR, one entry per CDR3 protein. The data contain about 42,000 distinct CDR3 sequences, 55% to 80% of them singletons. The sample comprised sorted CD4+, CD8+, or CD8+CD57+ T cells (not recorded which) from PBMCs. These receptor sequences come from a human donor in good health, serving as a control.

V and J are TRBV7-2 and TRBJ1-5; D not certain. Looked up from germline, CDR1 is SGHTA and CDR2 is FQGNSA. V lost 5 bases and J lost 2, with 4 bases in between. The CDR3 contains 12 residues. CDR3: CASSRRNQPQHF. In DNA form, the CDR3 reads TGTGCCAGCAGCCGACGCAATCAGCCCCAGCATTTT. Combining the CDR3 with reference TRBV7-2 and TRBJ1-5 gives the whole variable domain GAGVSQSPSNKVTEKGKDVELRCDPISGHTALYWYRQSLGQGLEFLIYFQGNSAPDKSGLPSDRFSAERTGGSVSTLTIQRTQQEDSAVYLCASSRRNQPQHFGDGTRLSIL.

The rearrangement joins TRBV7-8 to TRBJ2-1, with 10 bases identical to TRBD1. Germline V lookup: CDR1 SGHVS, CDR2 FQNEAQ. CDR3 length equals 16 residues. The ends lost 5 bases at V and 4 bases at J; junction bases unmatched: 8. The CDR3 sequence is CASSPEPGQGYNEQFF. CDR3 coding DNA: TGTGCCAGCAGCCCGGAACCGGGACAGGGGTACAATGAGCAGTTCTTC.

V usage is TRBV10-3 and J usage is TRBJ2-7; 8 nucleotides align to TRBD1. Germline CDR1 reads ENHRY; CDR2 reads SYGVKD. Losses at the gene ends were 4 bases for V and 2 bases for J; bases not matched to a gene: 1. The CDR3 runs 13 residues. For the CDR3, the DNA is TGTGCCATCAGTGGGGACAGGCCCTACGAGCAGTACTTC. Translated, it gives CAISGDRPYEQYF.

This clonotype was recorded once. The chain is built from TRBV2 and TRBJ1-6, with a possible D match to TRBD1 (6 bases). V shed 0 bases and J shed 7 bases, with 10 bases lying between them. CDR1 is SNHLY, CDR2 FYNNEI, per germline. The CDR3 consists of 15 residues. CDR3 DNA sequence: TGTGCCAGCAGTGAAGCGGGCAGGGGCAATTCACCCCTCCACTTT. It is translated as CASSEAGRGNSPLHF.

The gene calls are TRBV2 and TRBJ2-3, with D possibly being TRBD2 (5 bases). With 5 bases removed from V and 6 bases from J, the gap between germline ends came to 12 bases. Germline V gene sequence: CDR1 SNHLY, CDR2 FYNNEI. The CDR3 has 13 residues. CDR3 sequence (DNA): TGTGCCAGCAGTTATGGGGAGTCGGATACGCAGTATTTT. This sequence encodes CASSYGESDTQYF.

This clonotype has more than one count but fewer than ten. CDR3 region: CASSDSGTSGSDEQFF. CDR3 nucleotide sequence: TGTGCCAGCAGTGACTCCGGGACTAGCGGGAGTGATGAGCAGTTCTTC. The chain couples TRBV6-4 to TRBJ2-1, with TRBD2 matching over 14 bases. The CDR3 runs to 16 residues. After removal of 0 bases from V and 8 bases from J, the junction contained 3 bases not matched to a gene. From germline, CDR1 is MRHNA and CDR2 SNTAGT.

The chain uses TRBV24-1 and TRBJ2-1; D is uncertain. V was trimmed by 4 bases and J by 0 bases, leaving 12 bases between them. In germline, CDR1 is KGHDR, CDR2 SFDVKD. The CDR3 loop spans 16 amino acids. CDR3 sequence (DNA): TGTGCCACCAGTGACTCCGACCCGAGCTCCTACAATGAGCAGTTCTTC. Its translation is CATSDSDPSSYNEQFF.

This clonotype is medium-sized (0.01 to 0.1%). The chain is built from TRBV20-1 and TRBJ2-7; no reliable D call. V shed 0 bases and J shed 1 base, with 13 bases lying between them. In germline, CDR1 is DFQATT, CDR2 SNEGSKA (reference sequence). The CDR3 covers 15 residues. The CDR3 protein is CSAREPLTGSYEQYF. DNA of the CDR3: TGCAGTGCTAGAGAGCCCCTGACTGGTTCCTACGAGCAGTACTTC.

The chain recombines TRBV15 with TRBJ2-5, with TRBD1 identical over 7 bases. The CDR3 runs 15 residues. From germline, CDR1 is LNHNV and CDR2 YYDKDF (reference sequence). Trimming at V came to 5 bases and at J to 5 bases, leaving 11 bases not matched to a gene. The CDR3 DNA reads TGTGCCACCAGCGTAGACAGGGAAGTTGGGGAGACCCAGTACTTC. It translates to CATSVDREVGETQYF.

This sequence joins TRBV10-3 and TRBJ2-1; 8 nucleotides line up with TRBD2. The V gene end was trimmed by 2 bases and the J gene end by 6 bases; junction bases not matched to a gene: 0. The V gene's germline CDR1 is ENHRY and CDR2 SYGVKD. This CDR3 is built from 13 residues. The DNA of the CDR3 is TGTGCCATCAGTGAGGGGACTAGCAATGAGCAGTTCTTC. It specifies CAISEGTSNEQFF.

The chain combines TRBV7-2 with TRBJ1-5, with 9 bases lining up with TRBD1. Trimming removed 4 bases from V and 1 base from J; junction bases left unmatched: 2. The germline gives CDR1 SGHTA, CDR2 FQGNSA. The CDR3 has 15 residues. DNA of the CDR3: TGTGCCAGCAGCTCCGGGACAGGGAGCAATCAGCCCCAGCATTTT. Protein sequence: CASSSGTGSNQPQHF.

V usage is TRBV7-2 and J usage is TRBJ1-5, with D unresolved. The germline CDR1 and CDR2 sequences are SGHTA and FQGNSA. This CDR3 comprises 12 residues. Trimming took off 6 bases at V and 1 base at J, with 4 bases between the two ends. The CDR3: CASRGSNQPQHF. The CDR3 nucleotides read TGTGCCAGCAGGGGAAGCAATCAGCCCCAGCATTTT.

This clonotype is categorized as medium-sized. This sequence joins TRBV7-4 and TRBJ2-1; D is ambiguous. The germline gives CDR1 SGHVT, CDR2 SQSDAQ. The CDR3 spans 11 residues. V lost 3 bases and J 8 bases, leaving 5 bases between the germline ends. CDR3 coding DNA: TGTGCCAGCAGCTTCCGTGATGAGCAGTTCTTC. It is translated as CASSFRDEQFF.

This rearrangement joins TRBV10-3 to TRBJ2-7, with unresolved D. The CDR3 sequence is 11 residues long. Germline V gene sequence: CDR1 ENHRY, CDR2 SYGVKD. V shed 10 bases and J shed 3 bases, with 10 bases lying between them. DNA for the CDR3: TGTGCCACGAGGATGAACTACGAGCAGTACTTC. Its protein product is CATRMNYEQYF.

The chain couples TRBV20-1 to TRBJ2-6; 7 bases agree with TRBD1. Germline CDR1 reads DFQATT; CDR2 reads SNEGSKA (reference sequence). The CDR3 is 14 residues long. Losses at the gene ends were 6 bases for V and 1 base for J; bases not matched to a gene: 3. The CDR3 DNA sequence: TGCAGTGCAACAGGGGTGTCTGGGGCCAACGTCCTGACTTTC. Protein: CSATGVSGANVLTF.

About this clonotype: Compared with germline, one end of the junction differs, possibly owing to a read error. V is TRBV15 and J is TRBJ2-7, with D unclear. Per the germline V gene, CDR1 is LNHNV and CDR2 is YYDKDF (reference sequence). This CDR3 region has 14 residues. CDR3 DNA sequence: TGTGCCACCAGCAGAGACAGTCTTAATTCACCCCTCCACTTC. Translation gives CATSRDSLNSPLHF.

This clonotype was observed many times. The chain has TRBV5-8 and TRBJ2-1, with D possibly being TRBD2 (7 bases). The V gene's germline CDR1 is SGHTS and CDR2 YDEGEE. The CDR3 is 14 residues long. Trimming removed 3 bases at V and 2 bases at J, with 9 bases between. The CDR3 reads CASSSGGPYNEQFF. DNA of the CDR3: TGTGCCAGCAGCTCCGGGGGGCCCTACAATGAGCAGTTCTTC.

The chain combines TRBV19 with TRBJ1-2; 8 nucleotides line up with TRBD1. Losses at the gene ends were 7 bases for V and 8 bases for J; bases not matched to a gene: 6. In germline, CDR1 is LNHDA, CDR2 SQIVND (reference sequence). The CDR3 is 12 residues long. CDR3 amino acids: CASNQGALGYTF. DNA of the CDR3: TGTGCCAGTAACCAGGGGGCGTTAGGCTACACCTTC.

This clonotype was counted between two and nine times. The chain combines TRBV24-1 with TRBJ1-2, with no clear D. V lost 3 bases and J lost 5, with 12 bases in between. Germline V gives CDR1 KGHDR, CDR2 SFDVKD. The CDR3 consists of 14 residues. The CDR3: CATSDVRAPYGYTF. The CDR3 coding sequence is TGTGCCACCAGTGATGTCCGGGCCCCGTATGGCTACACCTTC.

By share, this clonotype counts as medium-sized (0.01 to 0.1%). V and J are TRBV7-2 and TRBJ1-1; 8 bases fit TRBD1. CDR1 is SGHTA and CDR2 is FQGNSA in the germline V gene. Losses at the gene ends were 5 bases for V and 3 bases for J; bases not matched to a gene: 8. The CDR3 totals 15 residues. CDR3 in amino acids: CASSIGQGRYTEAFF. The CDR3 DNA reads TGTGCCAGCAGCATCGGACAGGGCAGGTACACTGAAGCTTTCTTT.

The CDR3 DNA reads TGTGCCAGCAGCTCTCGGGGACAGAACACTGAAGCTTTCTTT. As protein: CASSSRGQNTEAFF. The chain joins TRBV9 to TRBJ1-1, with a tentative D call TRBD1 (6 bases). This CDR3 is built from 14 residues. Trimming removed 4 bases at V and 1 base at J, with 11 bases between. CDR1 and CDR2 from the germline V gene are SGDLS and YYNGEE.

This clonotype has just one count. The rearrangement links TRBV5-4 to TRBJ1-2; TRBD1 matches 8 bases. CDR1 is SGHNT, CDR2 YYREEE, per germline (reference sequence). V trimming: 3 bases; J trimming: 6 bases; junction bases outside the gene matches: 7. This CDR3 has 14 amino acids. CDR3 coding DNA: TGTGCCAGCAGCTCTCGACAGGGGAATGATGGCTACACCTTC. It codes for CASSSRQGNDGYTF.

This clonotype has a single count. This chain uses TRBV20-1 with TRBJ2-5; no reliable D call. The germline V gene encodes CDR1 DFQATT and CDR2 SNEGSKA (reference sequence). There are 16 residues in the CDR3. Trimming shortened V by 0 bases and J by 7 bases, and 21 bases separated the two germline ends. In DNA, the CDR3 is TGCAGTGCTAGAGATTTGGCAGGCTGGTCCTCCGGGACCCAGTACTTC. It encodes CSARDLAGWSSGTQYF.